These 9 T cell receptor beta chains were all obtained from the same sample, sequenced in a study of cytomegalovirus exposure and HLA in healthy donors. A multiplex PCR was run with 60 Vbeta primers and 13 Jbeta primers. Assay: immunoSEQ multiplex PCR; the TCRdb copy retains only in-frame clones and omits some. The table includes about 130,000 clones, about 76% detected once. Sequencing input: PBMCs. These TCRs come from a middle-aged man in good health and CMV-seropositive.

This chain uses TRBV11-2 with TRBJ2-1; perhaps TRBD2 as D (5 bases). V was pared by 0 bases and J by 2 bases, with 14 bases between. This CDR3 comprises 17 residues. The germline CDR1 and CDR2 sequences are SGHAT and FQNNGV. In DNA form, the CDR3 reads TGTGCCAGCAGCTTAGATAGGGTCGGGGTAGCCTACAATGAGCAGTTCTTC. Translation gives CASSLDRVGVAYNEQFF.

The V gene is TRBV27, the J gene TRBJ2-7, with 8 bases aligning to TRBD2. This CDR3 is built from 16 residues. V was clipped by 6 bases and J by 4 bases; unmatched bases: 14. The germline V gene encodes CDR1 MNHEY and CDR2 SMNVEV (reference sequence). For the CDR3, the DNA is TGTGCCAGCAGATCGGGGGGGTCAGGCCCTTGTTACGAGCAGTACTTC. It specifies CASRSGGSGPCYEQYF.

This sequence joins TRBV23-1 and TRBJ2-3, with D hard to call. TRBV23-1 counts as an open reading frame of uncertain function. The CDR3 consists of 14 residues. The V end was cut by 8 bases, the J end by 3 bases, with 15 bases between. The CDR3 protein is CASSEFPSTDTQYF. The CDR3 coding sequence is TGCGCCAGCTCCGAATTTCCGAGTACAGATACGCAGTATTTT.

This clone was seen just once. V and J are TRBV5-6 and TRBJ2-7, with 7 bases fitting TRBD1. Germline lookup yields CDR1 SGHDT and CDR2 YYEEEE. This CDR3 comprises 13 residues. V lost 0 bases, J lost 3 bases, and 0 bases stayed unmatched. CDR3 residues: CASSLDRGYEQYF. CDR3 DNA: TGTGCCAGCAGCTTGGACAGGGGCTACGAGCAGTACTTC.

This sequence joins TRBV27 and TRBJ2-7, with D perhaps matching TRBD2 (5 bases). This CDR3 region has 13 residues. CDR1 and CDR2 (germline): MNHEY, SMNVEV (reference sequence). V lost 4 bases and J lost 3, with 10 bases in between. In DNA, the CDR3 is TGTGCCAGCAGTTCATCCGGGATCTACGAGCAGTACTTC. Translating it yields CASSSSGIYEQYF.

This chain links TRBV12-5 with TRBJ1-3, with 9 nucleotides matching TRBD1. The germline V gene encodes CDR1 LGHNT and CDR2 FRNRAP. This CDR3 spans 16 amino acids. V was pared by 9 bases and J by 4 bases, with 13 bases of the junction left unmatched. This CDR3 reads CARSPAGTGWGNTIYF. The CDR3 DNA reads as TGTGCTAGGTCCCCCGCCGGGACAGGGTGGGGAAACACCATATATTTT.

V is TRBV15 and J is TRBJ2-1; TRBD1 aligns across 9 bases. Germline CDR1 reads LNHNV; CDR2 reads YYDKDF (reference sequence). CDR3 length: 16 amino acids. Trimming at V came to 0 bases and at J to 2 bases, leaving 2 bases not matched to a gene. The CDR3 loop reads CATSRDRQGAYNEQFF. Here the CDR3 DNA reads TGTGCCACCAGCAGAGACCGACAGGGGGCCTACAATGAGCAGTTCTTC.

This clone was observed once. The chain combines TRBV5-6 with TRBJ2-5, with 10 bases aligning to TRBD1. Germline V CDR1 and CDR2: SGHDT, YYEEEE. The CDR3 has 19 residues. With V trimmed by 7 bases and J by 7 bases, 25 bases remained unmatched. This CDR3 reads CASGLAPGTGVSFFATQYF. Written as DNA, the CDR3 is TGTGCCAGCGGGTTGGCACCGGGGACAGGGGTCTCCTTTTTCGCGACCCAGTACTTC.

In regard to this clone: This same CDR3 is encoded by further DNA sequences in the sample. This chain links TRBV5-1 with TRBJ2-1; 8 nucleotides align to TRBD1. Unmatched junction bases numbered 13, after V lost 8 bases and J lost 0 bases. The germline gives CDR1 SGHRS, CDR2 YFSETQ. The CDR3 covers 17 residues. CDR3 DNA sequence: TGCGCCAGTAGCCCGGATTTGGGGACAGGCTCCTACAATGAGCAGTTCTTC. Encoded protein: CASSPDLGTGSYNEQFF.